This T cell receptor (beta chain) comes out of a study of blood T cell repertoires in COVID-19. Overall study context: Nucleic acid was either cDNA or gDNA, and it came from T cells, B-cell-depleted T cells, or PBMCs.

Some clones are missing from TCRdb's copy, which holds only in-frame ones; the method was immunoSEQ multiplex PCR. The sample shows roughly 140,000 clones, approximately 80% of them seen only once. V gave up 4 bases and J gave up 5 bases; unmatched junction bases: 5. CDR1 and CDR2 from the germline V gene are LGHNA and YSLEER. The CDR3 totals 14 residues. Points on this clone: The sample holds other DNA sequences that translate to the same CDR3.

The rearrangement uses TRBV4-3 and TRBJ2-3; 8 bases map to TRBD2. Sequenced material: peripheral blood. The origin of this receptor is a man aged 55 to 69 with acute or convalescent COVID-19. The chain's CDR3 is CASSPGLGEDTQYF. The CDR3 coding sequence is TGCGCCAGCAGCCCGGGACTAGGGGAAGATACGCAGTATTTT.